This note documents a single T cell receptor (beta chain) sequence. The antigen is not known. This sample was included in a study of OX40 agonist ivuxolimab in advanced cancers. About the research overall: Antecedent anti-PD-1, anti-PD-L1 or anti-CTLA-4 therapy was permissible, with 40% having received some. Three patients got partial responses; one had hepatocellular carcinoma and two had cutaneous melanoma.

Sequenced by immunoSEQ multiplex PCR; TCRdb stores in-frame clones only, minus some. The table lists roughly 68,000 clones, roughly four fifths of them singletons. Study-wide points: CD4+ and CD8+ blood T cells expanded clonally by week 6 at 0.1 to 3.0 mg/kg. The mean number of expanded clones was higher in CD8+ T cells than in CD4+.

The receptor comes from an adult with an advanced solid tumor such as melanoma, head and neck, liver or kidney cancer. Sequenced here: CD4+ or CD8+ T cells sorted from blood, sampled in a trial of the OX40 agonist ivuxolimab.

In DNA form, the CDR3 reads TGTGCCATCAGTGACCCTCCTACAGACTACGAGCAGTACTTC. This translates into CAISDPPTDYEQYF. This chain links TRBV10-3 with TRBJ2-7; D is ambiguous. The germline gives CDR1 ENHRY, CDR2 SYGVKD. This CDR3 region has 14 residues. The V gene lost 3 bases and the J gene lost 3 bases, with 12 bases spanning the gap.